This paragraph covers one TCR beta chain sequence. Clones were sequenced by immunoSEQ multiplex PCR, and TCRdb holds only the in-frame ones, with some missing. Altogether 100,000 or so clones are present, approximately 89% being singletons, with the ten largest covering around 5%. During the collection period, no donor immune events like infections were recorded. The sample is drawn from a study of identifying expanded T cells in peripheral blood. The CDR3 covers 14 residues. V shed 7 bases, J shed 5 bases, and the junction held 12 bases outside the gene matches. The germline gives CDR1 GTSNPN, CDR2 SVGIG (reference sequence).

This TCR was recovered from a person aged 18 to 75 in good health. The sample comprised blood. This chain uses TRBV30 with TRBJ1-2; TRBD1 aligns across 8 bases. The CDR3 protein is CASGVQGVWYGYTF. The CDR3 coding sequence is TGTGCCTCCGGAGTACAGGGGGTGTGGTATGGCTACACCTTC. The full variable domain, completed using reference TRBV30 and TRBJ1-2, is SQTIHQWPATLVQPVGSPLSLECTVEGTSNPNLYWYRQAAGRGLQLLFYSVGIGQISSEVPQNLSASRPQDRQFILSSKKLLLSDSGFYLCASGVQGVWYGYTFGSGTRLTVV.